This TCR beta chain was sequenced in a study of blood T cell repertoires in COVID-19. Study overall: Researchers got acute and convalescent COVID-19 samples from the United States, Italy and Spain. PBMCs, B-cell-depleted T cells, or T cells provided the cDNA or gDNA that made up the material.

J lost 5 bases, V lost 9 bases, and 19 bases had no gene match. The CDR3 loop spans 17 amino acids. Germline CDR1 is KGHDR and CDR2 is SFDVKD. In the authors' workflow: Using reference gene primer amplification, nucleated cell counts were estimated. TCRdb keeps only in-frame clones here, not all; method: immunoSEQ multiplex PCR. The V and J calls and clone size were taken over from that table, and D and trimming were inferred from the DNA. The sample includes fewer than 120,000 clones, about 85% of them seen just once. The sequence was obtained from a human donor in a cohort sampled during active COVID-19. Sequencing was done on a sample of peripheral blood. V and J are TRBV24-1 and TRBJ2-5, with TRBD2 matching over 8 bases. DNA for the CDR3: TGTGCCACCGCCATTACGGGAGGGGATAAAGGTGGGGAGACCCAGTACTTC. This translates into CATAITGGDKGGETQYF.